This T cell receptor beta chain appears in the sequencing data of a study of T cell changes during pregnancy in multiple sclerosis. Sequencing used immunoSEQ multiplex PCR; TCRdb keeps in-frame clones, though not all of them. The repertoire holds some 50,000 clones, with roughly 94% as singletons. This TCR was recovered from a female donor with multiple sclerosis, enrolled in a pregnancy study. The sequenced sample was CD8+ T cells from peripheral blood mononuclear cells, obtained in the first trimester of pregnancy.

The CDR3 spells CASKVQGSYGYTF. The CDR3 DNA follows: TGTGCCAGCAAAGTACAGGGGAGCTATGGCTACACCTTC. The chain couples TRBV11-3 to TRBJ1-2; TRBD1 aligns across 7 bases. This CDR3 is built from 13 residues. V dropped 7 bases and J dropped 4; count of bases not matched to a gene: 6. Germline CDR1 is SGHNT and CDR2 is YENEEA.